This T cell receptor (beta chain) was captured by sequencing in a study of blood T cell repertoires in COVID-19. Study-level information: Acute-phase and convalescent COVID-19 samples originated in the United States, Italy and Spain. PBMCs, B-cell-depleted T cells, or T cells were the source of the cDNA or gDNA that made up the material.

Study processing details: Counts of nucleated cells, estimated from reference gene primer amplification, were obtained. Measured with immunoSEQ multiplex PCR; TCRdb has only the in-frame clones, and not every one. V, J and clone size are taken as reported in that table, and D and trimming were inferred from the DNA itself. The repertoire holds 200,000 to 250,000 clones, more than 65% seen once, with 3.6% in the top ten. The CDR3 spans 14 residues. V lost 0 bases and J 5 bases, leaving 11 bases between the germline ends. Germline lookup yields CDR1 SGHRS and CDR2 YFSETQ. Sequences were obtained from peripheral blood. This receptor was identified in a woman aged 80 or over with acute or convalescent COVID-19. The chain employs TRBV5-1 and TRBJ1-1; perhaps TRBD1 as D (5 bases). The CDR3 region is CASSLAQGRTEAFF. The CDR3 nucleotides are TGCGCCAGCAGCTTGGCTCAGGGTAGGACTGAAGCTTTCTTT.